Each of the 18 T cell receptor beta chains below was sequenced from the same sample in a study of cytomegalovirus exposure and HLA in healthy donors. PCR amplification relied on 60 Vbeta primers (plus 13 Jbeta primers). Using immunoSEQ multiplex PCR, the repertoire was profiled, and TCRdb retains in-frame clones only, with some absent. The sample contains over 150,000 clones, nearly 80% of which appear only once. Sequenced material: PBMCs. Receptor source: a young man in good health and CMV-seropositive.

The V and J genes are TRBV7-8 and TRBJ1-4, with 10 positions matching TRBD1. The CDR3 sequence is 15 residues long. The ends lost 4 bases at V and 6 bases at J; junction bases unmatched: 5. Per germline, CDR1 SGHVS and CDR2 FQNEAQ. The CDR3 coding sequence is TGTGCCAGCAGCTATTTTGGGACAGGGGATGAAAAACTGTTTTTT. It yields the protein CASSYFGTGDEKLFF. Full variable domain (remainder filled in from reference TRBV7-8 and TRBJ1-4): GAGVSQSPRYKVAKRGQDVALRCDPISGHVSLFWYQQALGQGPEFLTYFQNEAQLDKSGLPSDRFFAERPEGSVSTLKIQRTQQEDSAVYLCASSYFGTGDEKLFFGSGTQLSVL.

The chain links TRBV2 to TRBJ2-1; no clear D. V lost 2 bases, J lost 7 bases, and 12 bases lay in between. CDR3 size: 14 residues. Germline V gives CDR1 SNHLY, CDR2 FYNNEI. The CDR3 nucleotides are TGTGCCAGCAGTGAACCCGCTACTCGGAATGAGCAGTTCTTC. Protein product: CASSEPATRNEQFF. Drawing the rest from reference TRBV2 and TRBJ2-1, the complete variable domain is EPEVTQTPSHQVTQMGQEVILRCVPISNHLYFYWYRQILGQKVEFLVSFYNNEISEKSEIFDDQFSVERPDGSNFTLKIRSTKLEDSAMYFCASSEPATRNEQFFGPGTRLTVL.

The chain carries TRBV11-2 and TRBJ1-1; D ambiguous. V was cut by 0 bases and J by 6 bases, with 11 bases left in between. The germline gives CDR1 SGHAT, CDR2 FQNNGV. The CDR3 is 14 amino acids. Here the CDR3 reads CASSLDLVEPEAFF. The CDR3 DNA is TGTGCCAGCAGCTTAGATCTAGTTGAGCCTGAAGCTTTCTTT.

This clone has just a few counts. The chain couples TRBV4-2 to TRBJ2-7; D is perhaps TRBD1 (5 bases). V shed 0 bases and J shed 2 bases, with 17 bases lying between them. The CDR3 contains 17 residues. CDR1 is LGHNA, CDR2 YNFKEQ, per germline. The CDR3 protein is CASSQDNGAGIPYEQYF. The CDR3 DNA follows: TGTGCCAGCAGCCAAGATAACGGCGCAGGGATCCCCTACGAGCAGTACTTC.

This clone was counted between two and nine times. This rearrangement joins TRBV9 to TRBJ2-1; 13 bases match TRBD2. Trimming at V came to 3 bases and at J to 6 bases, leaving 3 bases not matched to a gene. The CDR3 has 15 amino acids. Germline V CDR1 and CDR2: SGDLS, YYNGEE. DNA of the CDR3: TGTGCCAGCAGCGCGAGGACTAGCGGGAGCAATGAGCAGTTCTTC. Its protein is CASSARTSGSNEQFF.

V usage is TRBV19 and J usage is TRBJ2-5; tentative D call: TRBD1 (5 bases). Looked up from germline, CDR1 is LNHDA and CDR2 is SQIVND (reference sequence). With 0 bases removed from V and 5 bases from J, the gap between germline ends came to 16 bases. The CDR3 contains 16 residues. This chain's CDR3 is CASSIDLFRVGETQYF. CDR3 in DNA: TGTGCCAGTAGTATAGATCTTTTCAGGGTAGGCGAGACCCAGTACTTC.

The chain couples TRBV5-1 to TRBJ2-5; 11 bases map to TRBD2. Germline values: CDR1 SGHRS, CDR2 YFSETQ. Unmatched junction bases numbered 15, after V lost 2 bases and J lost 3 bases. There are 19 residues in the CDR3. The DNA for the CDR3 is TGCGCCAGCAGCTTACAACCAACGGGACTAGCGGAAACAAAAGAGACCCAGTACTTC. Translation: CASSLQPTGLAETKETQYF.

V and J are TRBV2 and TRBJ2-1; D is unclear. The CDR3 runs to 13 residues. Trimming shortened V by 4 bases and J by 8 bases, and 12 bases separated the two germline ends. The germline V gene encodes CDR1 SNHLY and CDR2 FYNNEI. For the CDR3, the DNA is TGTGCCAGCAGTGTCCGGCAGAGCGATGAGCAGTTCTTC. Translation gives CASSVRQSDEQFF.

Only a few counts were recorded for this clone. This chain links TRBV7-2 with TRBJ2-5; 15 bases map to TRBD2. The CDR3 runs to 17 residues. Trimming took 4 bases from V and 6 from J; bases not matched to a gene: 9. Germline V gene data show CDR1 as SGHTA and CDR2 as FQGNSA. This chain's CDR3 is CASSSRTSGRAEKTQYF. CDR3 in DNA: TGTGCCAGCAGCTCAAGGACTAGCGGGAGGGCCGAGAAGACCCAGTACTTC.

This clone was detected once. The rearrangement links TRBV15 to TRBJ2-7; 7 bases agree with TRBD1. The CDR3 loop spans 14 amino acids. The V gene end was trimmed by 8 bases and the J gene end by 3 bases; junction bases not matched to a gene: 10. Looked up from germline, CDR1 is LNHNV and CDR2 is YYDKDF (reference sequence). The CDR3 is CATSERGQSYEQYF. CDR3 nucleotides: TGTGCCACCTCCGAGAGGGGGCAGAGCTACGAGCAGTACTTC.

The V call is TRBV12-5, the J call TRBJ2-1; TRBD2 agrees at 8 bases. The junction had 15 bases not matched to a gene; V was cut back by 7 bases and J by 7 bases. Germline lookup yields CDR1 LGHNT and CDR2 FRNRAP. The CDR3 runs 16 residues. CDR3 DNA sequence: TGTGCTAGTGTCACGGTTAGCGGGACTTATCGGAATGAGCAGTTCTTC. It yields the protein CASVTVSGTYRNEQFF.

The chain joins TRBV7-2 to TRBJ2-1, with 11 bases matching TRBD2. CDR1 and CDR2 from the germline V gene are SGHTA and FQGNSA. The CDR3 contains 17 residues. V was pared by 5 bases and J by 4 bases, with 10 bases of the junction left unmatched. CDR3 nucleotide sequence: TGTGCCAGCAGCCTACAAACCGGGACTAGCGGATACAATGAGCAGTTCTTC. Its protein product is CASSLQTGTSGYNEQFF.

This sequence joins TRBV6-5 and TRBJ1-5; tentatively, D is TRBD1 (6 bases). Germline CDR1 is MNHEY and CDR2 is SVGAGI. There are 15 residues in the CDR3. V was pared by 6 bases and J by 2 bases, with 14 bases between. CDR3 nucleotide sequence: TGTGCCAGCAGAGAACAGGGATACGGCAATCAGCCCCAGCATTTT. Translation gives CASREQGYGNQPQHF.

CDR3 loop: CASRTGNYGYTF. DNA of the CDR3: TGTGCCAGCAGGACAGGGAACTATGGCTACACCTTC. V usage is TRBV28 and J usage is TRBJ1-2; 7 bases fit TRBD1. Germline V CDR1 and CDR2: MDHEN, SYDVKM. CDR3 length equals 12 residues. V lost 6 bases, J lost 2 bases, and 0 bases stayed unmatched.

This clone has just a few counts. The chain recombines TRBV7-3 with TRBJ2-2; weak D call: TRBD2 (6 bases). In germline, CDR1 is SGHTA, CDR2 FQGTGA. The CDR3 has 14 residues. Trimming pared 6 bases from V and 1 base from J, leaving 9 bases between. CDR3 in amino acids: CASSSGGNTGELFF. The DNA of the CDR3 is TGTGCCAGCAGTTCCGGGGGGAACACCGGGGAGCTGTTTTTT.

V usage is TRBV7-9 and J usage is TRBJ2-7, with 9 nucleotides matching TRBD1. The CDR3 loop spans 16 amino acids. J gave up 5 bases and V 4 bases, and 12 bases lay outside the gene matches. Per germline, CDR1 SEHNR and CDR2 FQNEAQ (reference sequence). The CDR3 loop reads CASSSAPGQGLHEQYF. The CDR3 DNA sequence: TGTGCCAGCAGCTCCGCACCGGGACAGGGTCTTCACGAGCAGTACTTC.

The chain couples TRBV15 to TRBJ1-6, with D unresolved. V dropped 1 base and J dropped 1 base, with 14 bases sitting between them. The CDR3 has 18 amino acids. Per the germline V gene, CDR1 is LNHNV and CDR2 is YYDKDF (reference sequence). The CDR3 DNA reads TGTGCCACCAGCAGAGGGTCGGCGCGAGGTTCCTATAATTCACCCCTCCACTTT. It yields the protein CATSRGSARGSYNSPLHF.

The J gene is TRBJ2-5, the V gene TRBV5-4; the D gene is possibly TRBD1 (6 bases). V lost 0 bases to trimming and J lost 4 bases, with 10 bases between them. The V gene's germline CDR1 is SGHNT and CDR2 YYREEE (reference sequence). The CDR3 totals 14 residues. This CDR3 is CASSLATRGETQYF. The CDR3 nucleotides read TGTGCCAGCAGCTTGGCCACCAGGGGAGAGACCCAGTACTTC.